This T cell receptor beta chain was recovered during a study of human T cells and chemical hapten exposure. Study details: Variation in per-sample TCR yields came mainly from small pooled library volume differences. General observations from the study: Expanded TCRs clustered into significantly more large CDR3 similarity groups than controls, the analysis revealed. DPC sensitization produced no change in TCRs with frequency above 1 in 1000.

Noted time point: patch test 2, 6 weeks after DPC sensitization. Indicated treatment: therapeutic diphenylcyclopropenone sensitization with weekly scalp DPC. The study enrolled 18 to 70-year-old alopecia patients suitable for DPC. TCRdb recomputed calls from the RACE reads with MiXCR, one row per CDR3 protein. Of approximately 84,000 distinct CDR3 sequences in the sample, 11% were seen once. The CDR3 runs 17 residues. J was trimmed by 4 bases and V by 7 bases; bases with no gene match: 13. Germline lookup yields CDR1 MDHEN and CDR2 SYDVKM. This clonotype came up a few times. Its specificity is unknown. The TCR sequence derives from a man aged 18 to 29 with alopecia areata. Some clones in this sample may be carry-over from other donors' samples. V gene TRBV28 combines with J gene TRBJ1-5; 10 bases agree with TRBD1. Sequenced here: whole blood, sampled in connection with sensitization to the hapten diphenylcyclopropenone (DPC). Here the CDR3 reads CASTSDRGSVYNQPQHF. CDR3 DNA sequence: TGTGCCAGCACCTCGGACAGGGGGTCGGTCTATAATCAGCCCCAGCATTTT. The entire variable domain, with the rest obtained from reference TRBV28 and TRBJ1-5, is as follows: DVKVTQSSRYLVKRTGEKVFLECVQDMDHENMFWYRQDPGLGLRLIYFSYDVKMKEKGDIPEGYSVSREKKERFSLILESASTNQTSMYLCASTSDRGSVYNQPQHFGDGTRLSIL.